A single sample is the source of the 32 T cell receptor beta chains below, sequenced in a study of T cell repertoires in aging, cancer and after chemotherapy. A mixed TRB-A/B primer pool amplified rearranged TRB by multiplex touch-down PCR. TCRdb called the multiplex PCR reads again in MiXCR, with one record for every CDR3 protein. In the table there are some 4,000 distinct CDR3 sequences, about 30% of which are singletons. The template was genomic DNA from peripheral blood, not RNA. The specimen was blood. Receptors were obtained from a human donor with a blood cancer.

This clonotype was counted a few times. V gene TRBV19 combines with J gene TRBJ2-1, with D perhaps TRBD2 (5 bases). CDR1 and CDR2 from the germline V gene are LNHDA and SQIVND (reference sequence). V dropped 7 bases and J dropped 6 bases, with 25 bases sitting between them. The CDR3 contains 17 residues. This chain's CDR3 is CASTIGPKAGSANEQFF. CDR3 in DNA: TGTGCCAGTACTATCGGCCCTAAGGCGGGTTCCGCCAATGAGCAGTTCTTC.

V is TRBV12-3 or TRBV12-4 and J is TRBJ2-3; possible D gene TRBD2, 6 bases. Trimming stripped 8 bases from V and 2 bases from J, with 11 bases between. This CDR3 spans 13 amino acids. The CDR3 is CASLTGVTDTQYF. Written as DNA, the CDR3 is TGTGCCAGCTTGACGGGAGTCACAGATACGCAGTATTTT.

In its sample, this clonotype is medium-sized. The chain combines TRBV11-1 with TRBJ2-1; 9 bases match TRBD2. CDR1 is SGHAT, CDR2 FQDESV, per germline (reference sequence). This CDR3 has 16 residues. V lost 5 bases, J lost 7 bases, and 12 bases stayed unmatched. The CDR3 loop is CASSRVAGGPLNEQFF. CDR3 coding DNA: TGTGCCAGCAGCCGAGTGGCGGGAGGGCCCCTTAATGAGCAGTTCTTC.

The table lists this clonotype with a few counts. The rearrangement joins TRBV18 to TRBJ1-6, with a weak D call TRBD1 (5 bases). CDR3 length: 15 amino acids. CDR1 is KGHSH, CDR2 LQKENI, per germline. The germline V and J ends were trimmed by 5 bases and 1 base, with 9 bases remaining between them. The CDR3 region has the DNA TGTGCCAGCTCAATCAGGGATTCCTATAATTCACCCCTCCACTTT. This gives the protein CASSIRDSYNSPLHF.

This rearrangement joins TRBV6-1 to TRBJ2-7; 7 bases fit TRBD1. J lost 2 bases, V lost 6 bases, and 16 bases had no gene match. Germline V lookup: CDR1 MNHNS, CDR2 SASEGT. The CDR3 sequence is 17 residues long. CDR3 loop: CASSPRAGGDLTYEQYF. CDR3 coding DNA: TGTGCCAGCAGCCCCCGGGCAGGGGGAGACCTAACCTACGAGCAGTACTTC.

By sample fraction, this clonotype is medium-sized (0.01 to 0.1%). V gene TRBV29-1 combines with J gene TRBJ2-3; tentative D call: TRBD2 (6 bases). Trimming stripped 4 bases from V and 2 bases from J, with 13 bases between. CDR1 SQVTM and CDR2 ANQGSEA come from the germline V gene. The CDR3 is made up of 14 amino acids. In DNA form, the CDR3 reads TGCAGCGTTGCGCCGGGACTCCACACAGATACGCAGTATTTT. Translated: CSVAPGLHTDTQYF.

To note about this clonotype: At one boundary the junction diverges from the germline segment, which might be a read error. The J gene is TRBJ2-2, the V gene TRBV6-1; weak D call: TRBD1 (6 bases). This CDR3 is built from 15 residues. Germline loops: CDR1 MNHNS, CDR2 SASEGT. CDR3 sequence: CASSQEGENTGELFF. CDR3 nucleotides: TGCGCCAGCAGCCAAGAGGGGGAGAACACCGGGGAGCTGTTTTTT.

With respect to this clonotype: A much larger clone sits a single nucleotide away, making a read error possible. V usage is TRBV6-5 and J usage is TRBJ1-3; tentatively, D is TRBD1 (6 bases). The germline V gene has CDR1 MNHEY and CDR2 SVGAGI. CDR3 length: 14 amino acids. The CDR3 region has the DNA TGTGCCGGCAGTAAGGGACAATCGGGAAACACCATATATTTT. Amino acid sequence: CAGSKGQSGNTIYF.

V gene TRBV12-3 or TRBV12-4 combines with J gene TRBJ1-2; 7 bases align to TRBD1. The CDR3 is 13 amino acids. Trimming at V came to 5 bases and at J to 6 bases, leaving 6 bases not matched to a gene. In DNA form, the CDR3 reads TGTGCCAGCAGTCTGACAGGGAGGGATGGCTACACCTTC. This gives the protein CASSLTGRDGYTF.

Notes on this clonotype: The junction does not match germline at one end; this may be a read error. This chain links TRBV30 with TRBJ1-6, with 7 bases fitting TRBD1. This CDR3 region has 16 residues. Germline values: CDR1 GTSNPN, CDR2 SVGIG (reference sequence). This CDR3 reads CAWSVLKGADNLPLHF. Here the CDR3 DNA reads TGTGCCTGGAGTGTACTTAAGGGGGCGGATAATTTACCCCTCCACTTT. Full variable domain (missing parts from reference TRBV30 and TRBJ1-6): SQTIHQWPATLVQPVGSPLSLECTVEGTSNPNLYWYRQAAGRGLQLLFYSVGIGQISSEVPQNLSASRPQDRQFILSSKKLLLSDSGFYLCAWSVLKGADNLPLHFGNGTRLTVT.

This clonotype was found a few times. The CDR3 spells CASSLGRGDEQYF. Written as DNA, the CDR3 is TGTGCCAGCAGCTTAGGCCGAGGGGACGAGCAGTACTTC. The rearrangement joins TRBV7-2 to TRBJ2-7, with D perhaps matching TRBD1 or TRBD2 (5 bases each). CDR1 is SGHTA, CDR2 FQGNSA, per germline. The CDR3 is made up of 13 amino acids. Trimming took off 1 base at V and 5 bases at J, with 9 bases between the two ends.

This clonotype has more than one count but fewer than ten. The gene calls are TRBV7-2 and TRBJ1-4; possible D gene TRBD1, 6 bases. V was shortened by 4 bases and J by 7 bases, with 16 bases between the two germline ends. The CDR3 runs 15 residues. Germline CDR1 reads SGHTA; CDR2 reads FQGNSA. CDR3 amino acids: CASSSTGQRGEKLFF. CDR3 bases: TGTGCCAGCAGCTCCACGGGACAACGTGGTGAAAAACTGTTTTTT.

This clonotype was recorded a few times. The chain has TRBV6-2 or TRBV6-3 and TRBJ2-3; D is uncertain. The CDR3 loop spans 12 amino acids. Trimming shortened V by 6 bases and J by 4 bases, and 8 bases separated the two germline ends. Germline V gene sequence: CDR1 MNHEY, CDR2 SVGEGT. The chain's CDR3 is CASSRLADTQYF. Written as DNA, the CDR3 is TGTGCCAGCAGCCGTTTAGCAGATACGCAGTATTTT.

This clonotype is medium-sized. The chain recombines TRBV19 with TRBJ2-6; D gene unclear. The V end was cut by 8 bases, the J end by 1 base, with 12 bases between. The CDR3 has 15 residues. The germline V gene encodes CDR1 LNHDA and CDR2 SQIVND (reference sequence). CDR3 nucleotide sequence: TGTGCCAGTGGTTCCCTGCGTTCTGGGGCCAACGTCCTGACTTTC. This gives the protein CASGSLRSGANVLTF.

This clonotype is labeled medium-sized. This chain connects TRBV6-1 to TRBJ1-2; no reliable D call. Looked up from germline, CDR1 is MNHNS and CDR2 is SASEGT. CDR3 length: 13 residues. V dropped 1 base and J dropped 5 bases, with 8 bases sitting between them. CDR3 sequence reads: CASSEGQRYGYTF. The CDR3 coding sequence is TGTGCCAGCAGTGAAGGGCAGAGATATGGCTACACCTTC.

This clonotype appeared a few times. The rearrangement uses TRBV20-1 and TRBJ2-3; 10 positions agree with TRBD1. Losses at the gene ends were 6 bases for V and 0 bases for J; bases not matched to a gene: 12. The CDR3 is 17 amino acids. Looked up from germline, CDR1 is DFQATT and CDR2 is SNEGSKA (reference sequence). The CDR3 DNA reads as TGCAGTGCGACTCGGGGACAGGGGCGGACAAGCACAGATACGCAGTATTTT. This translates into CSATRGQGRTSTDTQYF.

The chain joins TRBV7-6 to TRBJ2-2; D possibly corresponds to TRBD2 (6 bases). V shed 3 bases and J shed 0 bases, with 17 bases lying between them. CDR3 size: 18 residues. Germline V gene sequence: CDR1 SGHVS, CDR2 FNYEAQ. DNA of the CDR3: TGTGCCAGCAGCTTCATACCGGGACGGACTACGAACACCGGGGAGCTGTTTTTT. Protein: CASSFIPGRTTNTGELFF.

The chain couples TRBV6-2 or TRBV6-3 to TRBJ2-7; D not resolved. There are 13 residues in the CDR3. Between the trimmed V and J ends, which lost 2 bases and 4 bases, there was a span of 9 bases. Germline V gene sequence: CDR1 MNHEY, CDR2 SVGEGT. The CDR3 bases are TGTGCCAGCAGTTACGTGTCGGGTTACGAGCAGTACTTC. This sequence encodes CASSYVSGYEQYF.

This clonotype ranks as medium-sized. The chain uses TRBV29-1 and TRBJ2-1; TRBD2 matches at 12 bases. With V trimmed by 2 bases and J by 11 bases, 25 bases remained unmatched. The CDR3 sequence is 20 residues long. Germline assignment: CDR1 SQVTM and CDR2 ANQGSEA. This CDR3 reads CSVESAGTGFLAGGSTKQFF. For the CDR3, the DNA is TGCAGCGTTGAATCCGCCGGGACAGGGTTTCTAGCGGGAGGGTCCACCAAGCAGTTCTTC.

This clonotype rates as large. The chain is built from TRBV19 and TRBJ2-7, with a possible D match to TRBD2 (5 bases). V was cut by 4 bases and J by 2 bases, with 18 bases left in between. CDR1 is LNHDA, CDR2 SQIVND, per germline (reference sequence). The CDR3 is 16 residues long. The CDR3 protein is CASSKDRAEFPYEQYF. DNA for the CDR3: TGTGCCAGTAGTAAGGACCGAGCGGAGTTTCCCTACGAGCAGTACTTC.

The rearrangement uses TRBV7-9 and TRBJ2-7, with TRBD1 matching over 10 bases. The germline CDR1 and CDR2 sequences are SEHNR and FQNEAQ (reference sequence). This CDR3 contains 15 residues. The V segment lost 3 bases and the J segment 4 bases; nucleotides outside the gene matches: 6. The chain's CDR3 is CASSFPGQGLYEQYF. The CDR3 DNA reads TGTGCCAGCAGCTTCCCGGGACAGGGGTTATACGAGCAGTACTTC. The full variable domain, its missing parts supplied by reference TRBV7-9 and TRBJ2-7, is DTGVSQNPRHKITKRGQNVTFRCDPISEHNRLYWYRQTLGQGPEFLTYFQNEAQLEKSRLLSDRFSAERPKGSFSTLEIQRTEQGDSAMYLCASSFPGQGLYEQYFGPGTRLTVT.

The chain combines TRBV7-9 with TRBJ2-7, with a possible D match to TRBD1 (5 bases). This CDR3 comprises 14 residues. Trimming removed 1 base from V and 2 bases from J, with 9 bases in between. Germline loops: CDR1 SEHNR, CDR2 FQNEAQ (reference sequence). Here the CDR3 reads CASSLGGSAYEQYF. Here the CDR3 DNA reads TGTGCCAGCAGCTTAGGGGGCAGCGCCTACGAGCAGTACTTC.

The V and J genes are TRBV6-1 and TRBJ1-4; 9 nucleotides align to TRBD1. This CDR3 has 14 amino acids. V was clipped by 7 bases and J by 8 bases; unmatched bases: 8. Per germline, CDR1 MNHNS and CDR2 SASEGT. CDR3 sequence (DNA): TGTGCCAGCAATACACAGGGGGCACGAGAAAAACTGTTTTTT. Translated, it gives CASNTQGAREKLFF.

This chain joins TRBV2 and TRBJ2-4; weak D call: TRBD2 (5 bases). The germline V and J ends were trimmed by 1 base and 0 bases, with 7 bases remaining between them. The length of the CDR3 is 15 residues. Germline V gives CDR1 SNHLY, CDR2 FYNNEI. Here the CDR3 DNA reads TGTGCCAGCAGTGAAGGGACTCTAGCCAAAAACATTCAGTACTTC. Translated: CASSEGTLAKNIQYF.

This clonotype turned up a few times. V gene TRBV18 combines with J gene TRBJ1-1, with a tentative D call TRBD1 (5 bases). Looked up from germline, CDR1 is KGHSH and CDR2 is LQKENI. CDR3 length: 15 amino acids. Trimming pared 5 bases from V and 4 bases from J, leaving 17 bases between. CDR3 DNA sequence: TGTGCCAGCTCAACGGCAGGAGCGGGGGGCACTGAAGCTTTCTTT. Translated, it gives CASSTAGAGGTEAFF. Together with reference TRBV18 and TRBJ1-1, the CDR3 gives the full variable domain: NAGVMQNPRHLVRRRGQEARLRCSPMKGHSHVYWYRQLPEEGLKFMVYLQKENIIDESGMPKERFSAEFPKEGPSILRIQQVVRGDSAAYFCASSTAGAGGTEAFFGQGTRLTVV.

The V gene is TRBV7-6, the J gene TRBJ2-7, with 15 bases identical to TRBD2. Germline CDR1 and CDR2: SGHVS and FNYEAQ. The CDR3 has 18 amino acids. J gave up 0 bases and V 1 base, and 4 bases lay outside the gene matches. The CDR3 loop reads CASSLGTSGGGHSYEQYF. CDR3 nucleotide sequence: TGTGCCAGCAGCTTAGGGACTAGCGGGGGGGGGCACTCCTACGAGCAGTACTTC.

This clonotype is medium-sized in the sample. The chain couples TRBV19 to TRBJ2-2; no clear D gene. The CDR3 is 13 residues long. Trimming stripped 1 base from V and 1 base from J, with 1 base between. In germline, CDR1 is LNHDA, CDR2 SQIVND (reference sequence). CDR3 DNA: TGTGCCAGTAGTATAGGGAACACCGGGGAGCTGTTTTTT. Translating it yields CASSIGNTGELFF.

V is TRBV24-1 and J is TRBJ2-1; either TRBD1 or TRBD2 may fit D (5 bases each). The CDR3 contains 13 residues. Trimming removed 7 bases from V and 9 bases from J, with 15 bases in between. CDR1 and CDR2 from the germline V gene are KGHDR and SFDVKD. CDR3 DNA sequence: TGTGCCACCAGCGGGGCTAGCACCGGTGAGCAGTTCTTC. Translated: CATSGASTGEQFF.

This clonotype has only a few counts. The rearrangement links TRBV27 to TRBJ2-5, with 11 bases lining up with TRBD1. Unmatched junction bases numbered 8, after V lost 6 bases and J lost 5 bases. The CDR3 sequence is 15 residues long. Germline V CDR1 and CDR2: MNHEY, SMNVEV (reference sequence). CDR3 loop: CASRSRTGGEETQYF. The CDR3 nucleotides read TGTGCCAGCAGATCTCGGACAGGGGGCGAGGAGACCCAGTACTTC.

This clonotype was observed a few times. The CDR3 loop reads CASSFKVVGQYEAFF. CDR3 DNA: TGTGCCAGCAGTTTTAAGGTCGTCGGACAGTATGAAGCTTTCTTT. The chain uses TRBV27 and TRBJ1-1; D might be TRBD1 (6 bases). The V and J ends lost 3 bases and 7 bases respectively, with 18 bases between them. This CDR3 has 15 residues. Germline V gene data show CDR1 as MNHEY and CDR2 as SMNVEV (reference sequence).

This clonotype is medium-sized. J is TRBJ2-3 and V is TRBV19; 9 bases are shared with TRBD2. CDR1 LNHDA and CDR2 SQIVND come from the germline V gene (reference sequence). The CDR3 spans 13 residues. V gave up 6 bases and J gave up 2 bases; unmatched junction bases: 0. For the CDR3, the DNA is TGTGCCAGTAGGGGACTAGCCACAGATACGCAGTATTTT. Translated: CASRGLATDTQYF. The variable domain in full, completed from reference TRBV19 and TRBJ2-3, reads DGGITQSPKYLFRKEGQNVTLSCEQNLNHDAMYWYRQDPGQGLRLIYYSQIVNDFQKGDIAEGYSVSREKKESFPLTVTSAQKNPTAFYLCASRGLATDTQYFGPGTRLTVL.

This clonotype was counted only a few times. This chain uses TRBV27 with TRBJ2-1, with D tentatively TRBD2 (5 bases). Germline values: CDR1 MNHEY, CDR2 SMNVEV (reference sequence). This CDR3 region has 15 residues. V dropped 0 bases and J dropped 9 bases, with 15 bases sitting between them. The chain's CDR3 is CASSLSLPGRGEQFF. The DNA of the CDR3 is TGTGCCAGCAGTTTATCTCTTCCCGGACGGGGTGAGCAGTTCTTC.